This TCR beta chain was found in a study of blood T cells in healthy people across ages. With a J-beta primer mix and a sample-barcoded 5' primer, a second PCR ran about 6 to 11 cycles. TCRdb reprocessed the 5' RACE reads with MiXCR, giving one entry per CDR3 protein. Of 650,000 to 800,000 distinct CDR3 sequences in the sample, more than 40% were seen once. In this sample, this clonotype turned up a few times. The V end lost 8 bases, the J end lost 3 bases, and 13 bases lay between the germline ends. The CDR3 has 13 amino acids. This clonotype was obtained from a man aged 55 to 69 in good health. V usage is TRBV12-3 or TRBV12-4 and J usage is TRBJ1-2, with D unresolved. Sequencing was carried out using blood. CDR3 protein: CASSMTGHYGYTF. For the CDR3, the DNA is TGTGCCAGCTCCATGACGGGCCACTATGGCTACACCTTC.